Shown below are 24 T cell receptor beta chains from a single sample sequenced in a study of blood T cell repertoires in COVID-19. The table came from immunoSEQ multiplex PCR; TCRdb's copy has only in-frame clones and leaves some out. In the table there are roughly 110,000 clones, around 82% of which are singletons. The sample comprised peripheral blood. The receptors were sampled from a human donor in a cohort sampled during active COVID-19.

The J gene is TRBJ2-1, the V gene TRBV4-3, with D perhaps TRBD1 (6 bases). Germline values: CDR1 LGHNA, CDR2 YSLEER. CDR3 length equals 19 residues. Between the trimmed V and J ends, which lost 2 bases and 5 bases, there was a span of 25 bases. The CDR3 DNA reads TGCGCCAGCAGCCAAATTTACTTACAGGGAGCCCTAAGCAACAATGAGCAGTTCTTC. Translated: CASSQIYLQGALSNNEQFF.

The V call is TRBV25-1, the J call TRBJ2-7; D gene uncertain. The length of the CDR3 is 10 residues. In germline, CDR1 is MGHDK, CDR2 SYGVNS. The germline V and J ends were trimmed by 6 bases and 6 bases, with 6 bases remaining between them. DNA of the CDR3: TGTGCCAGCAGACAGCTCGAGCAGTACTTC. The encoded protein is CASRQLEQYF.

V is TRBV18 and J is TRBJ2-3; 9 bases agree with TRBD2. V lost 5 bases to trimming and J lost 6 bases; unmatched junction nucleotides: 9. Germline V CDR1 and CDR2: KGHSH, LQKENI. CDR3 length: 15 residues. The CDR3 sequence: CASSLPSGIVDTQYF. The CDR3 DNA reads TGTGCCAGCTCATTACCTAGCGGGATCGTTGATACGCAGTATTTT.

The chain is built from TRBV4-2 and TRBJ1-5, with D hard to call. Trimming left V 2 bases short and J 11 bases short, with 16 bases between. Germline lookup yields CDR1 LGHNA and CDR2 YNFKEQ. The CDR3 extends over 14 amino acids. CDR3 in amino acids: CASSQWRDHHSQHF. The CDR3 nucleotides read TGTGCCAGCAGCCAATGGAGAGACCACCACTCCCAGCATTTT.

The chain's CDR3 is CASSLGSGGNQPQHF. The CDR3 region has the DNA TGTGCCAGCAGTCTCGGATCGGGGGGCAATCAGCCCCAGCATTTT. The chain employs TRBV28 and TRBJ1-5; maybe TRBD1 (5 bases). The CDR3 runs to 15 residues. The V and J ends lost 5 bases and 2 bases respectively, with 13 bases between them. Germline CDR1 is MDHEN and CDR2 is SYDVKM.

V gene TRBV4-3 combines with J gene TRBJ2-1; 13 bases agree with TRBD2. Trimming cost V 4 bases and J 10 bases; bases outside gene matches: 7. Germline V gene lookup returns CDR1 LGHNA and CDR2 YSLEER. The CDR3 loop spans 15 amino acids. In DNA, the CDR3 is TGCGCCAGCAGCCCCCGGACTAGCGGGAGCAGGGAGCAGTTCTTC. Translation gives CASSPRTSGSREQFF.

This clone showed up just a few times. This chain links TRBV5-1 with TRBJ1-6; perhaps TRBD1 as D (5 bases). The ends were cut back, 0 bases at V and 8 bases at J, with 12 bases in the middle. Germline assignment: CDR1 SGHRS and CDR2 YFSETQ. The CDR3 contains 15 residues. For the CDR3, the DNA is TGCGCCAGCAGCTTGGTGGGGCAGGGCGATTCACCCCTCCACTTT. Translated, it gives CASSLVGQGDSPLHF.

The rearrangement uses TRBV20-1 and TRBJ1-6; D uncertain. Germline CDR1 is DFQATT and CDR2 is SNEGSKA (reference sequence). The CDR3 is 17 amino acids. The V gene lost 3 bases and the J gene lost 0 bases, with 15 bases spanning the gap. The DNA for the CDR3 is TGCAGTGCTAGTAACGACAACCCGAGCTCCTATAATTCACCCCTCCACTTT. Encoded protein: CSASNDNPSSYNSPLHF.

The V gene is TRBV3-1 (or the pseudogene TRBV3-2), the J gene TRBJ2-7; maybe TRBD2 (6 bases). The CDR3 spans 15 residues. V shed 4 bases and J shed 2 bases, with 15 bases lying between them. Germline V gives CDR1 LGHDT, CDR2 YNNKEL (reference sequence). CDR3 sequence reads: CASSPGAGNTYEQYF. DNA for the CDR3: TGTGCCAGCAGCCCAGGAGCGGGTAATACCTACGAGCAGTACTTC.

The DNA for the CDR3 is TGTGCCAGCATACGGACTGGAAAGGAGGATACGCAGTATTTT. Its translation: CASIRTGKEDTQYF. J is TRBJ2-3 and V is TRBV7-9; D may be TRBD2 (5 bases). V lost 7 bases, J lost 6 bases, and 17 bases lay in between. CDR3 length equals 14 residues. Germline CDR1 and CDR2: SEHNR and FQNEAQ (reference sequence).

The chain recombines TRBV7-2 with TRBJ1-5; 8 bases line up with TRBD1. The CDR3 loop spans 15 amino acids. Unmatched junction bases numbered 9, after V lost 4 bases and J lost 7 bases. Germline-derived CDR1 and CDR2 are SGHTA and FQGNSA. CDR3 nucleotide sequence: TGTGCCAGCAGCTCCGGACAGGGTATCGGACAGCCCCAGCATTTT. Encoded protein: CASSSGQGIGQPQHF.

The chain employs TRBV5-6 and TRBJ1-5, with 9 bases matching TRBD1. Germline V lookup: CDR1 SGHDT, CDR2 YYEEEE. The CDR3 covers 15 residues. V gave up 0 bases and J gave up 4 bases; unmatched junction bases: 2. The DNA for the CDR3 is TGTGCCAGCAGCTTGGGGACAGGGGTTAATCAGCCCCAGCATTTT. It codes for CASSLGTGVNQPQHF.

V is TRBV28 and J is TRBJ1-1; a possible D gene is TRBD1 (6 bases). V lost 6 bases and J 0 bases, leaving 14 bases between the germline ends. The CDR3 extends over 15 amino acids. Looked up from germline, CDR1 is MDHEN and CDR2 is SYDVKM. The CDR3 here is CASRTPGHLNTEAFF. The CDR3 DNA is TGTGCCAGCAGGACTCCGGGACACCTGAACACTGAAGCTTTCTTT.

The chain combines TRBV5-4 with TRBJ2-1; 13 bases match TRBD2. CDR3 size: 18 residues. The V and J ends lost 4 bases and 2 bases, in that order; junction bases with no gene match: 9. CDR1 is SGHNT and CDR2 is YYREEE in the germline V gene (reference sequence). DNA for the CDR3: TGTGCCAGCAGCGGGGGGACTAGCGGGATTGCGCCCTACAATGAGCAGTTCTTC. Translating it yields CASSGGTSGIAPYNEQFF.

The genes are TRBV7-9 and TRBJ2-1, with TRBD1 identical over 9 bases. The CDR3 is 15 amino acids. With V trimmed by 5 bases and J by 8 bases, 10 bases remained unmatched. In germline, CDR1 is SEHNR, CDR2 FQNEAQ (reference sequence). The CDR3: CASSLRDRVSHEQFF. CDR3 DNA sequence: TGTGCCAGCAGCCTCCGGGACAGGGTTTCGCATGAGCAGTTCTTC. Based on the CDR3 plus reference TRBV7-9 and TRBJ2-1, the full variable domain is DTGVSQNPRHKITKRGQNVTFRCDPISEHNRLYWYRQTLGQGPEFLTYFQNEAQLEKSRLLSDRFSAERPKGSFSTLEIQRTEQGDSAMYLCASSLRDRVSHEQFFGPGTRLTVL.

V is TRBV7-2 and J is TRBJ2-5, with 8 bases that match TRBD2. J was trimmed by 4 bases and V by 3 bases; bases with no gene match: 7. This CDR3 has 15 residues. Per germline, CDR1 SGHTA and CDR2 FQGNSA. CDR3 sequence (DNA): TGTGCCAGCAGCTTGGACGGGAGGGCCCTAGAGACCCAGTACTTC. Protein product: CASSLDGRALETQYF.

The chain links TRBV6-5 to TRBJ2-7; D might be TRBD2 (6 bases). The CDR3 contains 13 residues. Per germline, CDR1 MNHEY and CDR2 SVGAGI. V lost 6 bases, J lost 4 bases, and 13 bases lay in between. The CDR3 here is CASSSGRGYEQYF. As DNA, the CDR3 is TGTGCCAGCAGCTCGGGACGGGGGTACGAGCAGTACTTC.

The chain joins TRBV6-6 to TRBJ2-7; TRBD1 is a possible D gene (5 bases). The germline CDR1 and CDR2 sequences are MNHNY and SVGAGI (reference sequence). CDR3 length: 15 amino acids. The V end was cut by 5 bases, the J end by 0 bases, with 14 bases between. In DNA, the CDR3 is TGTGCCAGCAGTGTAGGACAAGGCCTCTCCTACGAGCAGTACTTC. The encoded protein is CASSVGQGLSYEQYF.

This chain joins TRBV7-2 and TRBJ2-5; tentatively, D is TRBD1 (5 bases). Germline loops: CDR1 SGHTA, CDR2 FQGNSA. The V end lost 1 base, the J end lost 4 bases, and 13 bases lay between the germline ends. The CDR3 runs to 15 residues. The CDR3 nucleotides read TGTGCCAGCAGCTTAGTTGTGACAGTGGGAGAGACCCAGTACTTC. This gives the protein CASSLVVTVGETQYF.

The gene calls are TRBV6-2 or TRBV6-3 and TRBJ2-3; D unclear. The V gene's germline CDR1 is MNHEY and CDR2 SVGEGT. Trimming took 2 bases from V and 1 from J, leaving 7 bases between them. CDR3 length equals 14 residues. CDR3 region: CASSYRRGTDTQYF. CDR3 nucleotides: TGTGCCAGCAGTTACCGTCGCGGCACAGATACGCAGTATTTT.

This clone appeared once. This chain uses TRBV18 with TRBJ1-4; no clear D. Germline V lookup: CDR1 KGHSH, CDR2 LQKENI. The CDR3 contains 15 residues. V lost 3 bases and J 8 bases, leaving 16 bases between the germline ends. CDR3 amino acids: CASSPLTNRAEKLFF. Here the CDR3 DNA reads TGTGCCAGCTCACCTTTGACTAACAGAGCCGAAAAACTGTTTTTT.

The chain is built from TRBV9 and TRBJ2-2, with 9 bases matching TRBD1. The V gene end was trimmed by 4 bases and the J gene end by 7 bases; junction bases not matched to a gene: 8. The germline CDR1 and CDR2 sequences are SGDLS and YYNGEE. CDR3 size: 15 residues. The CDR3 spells CASSRRDREFGELFF. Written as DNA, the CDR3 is TGTGCCAGCAGCAGACGGGACAGGGAGTTCGGGGAGCTGTTTTTT.

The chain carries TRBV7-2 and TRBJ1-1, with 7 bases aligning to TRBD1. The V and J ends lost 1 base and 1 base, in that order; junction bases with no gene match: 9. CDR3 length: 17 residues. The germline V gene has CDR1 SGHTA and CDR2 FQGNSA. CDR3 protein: CASSLVGQGGPNTEAFF. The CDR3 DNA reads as TGTGCCAGCAGCTTAGTGGGGCAGGGGGGACCGAACACTGAAGCTTTCTTT.

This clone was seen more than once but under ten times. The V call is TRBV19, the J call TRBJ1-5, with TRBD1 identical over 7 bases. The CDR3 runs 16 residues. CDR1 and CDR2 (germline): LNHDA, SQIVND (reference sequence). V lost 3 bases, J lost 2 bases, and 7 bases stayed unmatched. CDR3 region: CASSMGITGGNQPQHF. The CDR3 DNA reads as TGTGCCAGTAGTATGGGAATAACAGGGGGCAATCAGCCCCAGCATTTT.